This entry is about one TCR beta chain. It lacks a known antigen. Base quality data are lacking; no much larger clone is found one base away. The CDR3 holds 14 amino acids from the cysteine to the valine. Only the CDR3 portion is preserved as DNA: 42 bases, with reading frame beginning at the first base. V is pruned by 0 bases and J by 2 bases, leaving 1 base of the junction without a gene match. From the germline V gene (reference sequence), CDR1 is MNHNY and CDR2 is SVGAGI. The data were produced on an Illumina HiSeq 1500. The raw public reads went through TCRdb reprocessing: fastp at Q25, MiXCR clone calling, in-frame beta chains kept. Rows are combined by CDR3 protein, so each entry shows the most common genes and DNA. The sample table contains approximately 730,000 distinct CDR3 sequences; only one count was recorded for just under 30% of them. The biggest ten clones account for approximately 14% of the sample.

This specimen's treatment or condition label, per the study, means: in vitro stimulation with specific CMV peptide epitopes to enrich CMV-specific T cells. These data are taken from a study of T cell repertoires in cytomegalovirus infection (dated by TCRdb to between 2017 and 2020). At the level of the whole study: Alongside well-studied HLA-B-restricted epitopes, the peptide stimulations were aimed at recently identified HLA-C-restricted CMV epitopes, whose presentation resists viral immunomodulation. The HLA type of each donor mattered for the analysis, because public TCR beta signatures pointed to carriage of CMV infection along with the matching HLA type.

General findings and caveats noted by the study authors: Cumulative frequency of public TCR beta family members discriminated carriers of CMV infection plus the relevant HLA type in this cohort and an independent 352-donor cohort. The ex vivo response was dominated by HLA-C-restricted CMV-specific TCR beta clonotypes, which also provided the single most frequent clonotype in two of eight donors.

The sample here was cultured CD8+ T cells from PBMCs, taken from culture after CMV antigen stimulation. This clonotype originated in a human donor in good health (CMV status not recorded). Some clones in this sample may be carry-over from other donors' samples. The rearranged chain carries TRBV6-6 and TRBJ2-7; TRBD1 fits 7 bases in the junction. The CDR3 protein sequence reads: CASSYSDRPYEQYV. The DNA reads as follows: TGTGCCAGCAGTTACTCGGACAGGCCCTACGAGCAGTACGTC.